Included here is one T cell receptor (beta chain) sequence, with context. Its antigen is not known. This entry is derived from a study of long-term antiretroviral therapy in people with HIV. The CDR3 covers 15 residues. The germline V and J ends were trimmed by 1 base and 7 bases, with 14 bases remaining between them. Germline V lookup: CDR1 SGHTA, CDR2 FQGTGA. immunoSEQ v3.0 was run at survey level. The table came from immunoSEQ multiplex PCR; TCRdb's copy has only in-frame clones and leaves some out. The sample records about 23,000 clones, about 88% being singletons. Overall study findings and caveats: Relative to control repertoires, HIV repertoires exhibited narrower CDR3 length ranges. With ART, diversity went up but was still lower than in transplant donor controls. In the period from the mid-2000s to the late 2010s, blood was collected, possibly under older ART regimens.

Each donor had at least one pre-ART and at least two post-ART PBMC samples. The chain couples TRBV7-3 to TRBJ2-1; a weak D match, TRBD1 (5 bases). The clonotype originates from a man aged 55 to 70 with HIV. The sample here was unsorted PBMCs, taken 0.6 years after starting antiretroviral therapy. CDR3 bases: TGTGCCAGCAGCTTAAAGTCCGGAAGGGGAAATGAGCAGTTCTTC. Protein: CASSLKSGRGNEQFF.